A single sample gave rise to the 7 T cell receptor beta chains below, sequenced in a study of tumor and adjacent non-tumor tissue in lung cancer. A modified ARM-PCR protocol with three rounds of nested PCR amplified TCRbeta. TCRdb re-derived calls from the multiplex PCR reads in MiXCR, one entry per CDR3 protein. The repertoire holds just over 200,000 distinct CDR3 sequences, with 70% to 75% as singletons. RNA was extracted from bulk tissue without any cell sorting. Sequencing used lung tumor tissue. The receptors shown here come from a man aged 55 to 70 with non-small cell lung cancer.

This clonotype was observed a few times. The chain carries TRBV6-5 and TRBJ2-2; D is ambiguous. V shed 7 bases and J shed 2 bases, with 5 bases lying between them. Germline CDR1 and CDR2: MNHEY and SVGAGI. The CDR3 is 12 amino acids. The CDR3: CASTANTGELFF. The CDR3 nucleotides read TGTGCCAGCACAGCCAACACCGGGGAGCTGTTTTTT.

With regard to this clonotype: A much larger clone differs from this one at a single base, so this may be a read error. The gene calls are TRBV6-1 and TRBJ2-7, with 7 bases that match TRBD1. Germline-derived CDR1 and CDR2 are MNHNS and SASEGT. The CDR3 length is 14 residues. After removal of 6 bases from V and 0 bases from J, the junction contained 5 bases not matched to a gene. For the CDR3, the DNA is TGTGCCAGCAGCAGTACAGGGGCCTCCTACGAGCAGTACTTC. Amino acids: CASSSTGASYEQYF.

For this clonotype: Germline and junction disagree at one end, which may indicate a read error. V and J are TRBV20-1 and TRBJ1-5, with a weak D call TRBD1 (5 bases). CDR1 is DFQATT, CDR2 SNEGSKA, per germline (reference sequence). The CDR3 length is 11 residues. The CDR3 coding sequence is TGCAGTGCTCAGGGCGATCAGTCCCAGCATTTT. Protein sequence: CSAQGDQSQHF.

This clonotype has just one count. A much bigger clone sits one base away, suggesting this may be a read error. The chain employs TRBV12-3 or TRBV12-4 and TRBJ2-7; tentatively, D is TRBD2 (6 bases). This CDR3 spans 15 amino acids. V was trimmed by 7 bases and J by 3 bases, leaving 19 bases between them. The CDR3 spells CASTLDQLAHYEQYF. CDR3 bases: TGTGCCAGCACCCTAGATCAACTAGCCCACTACGAGCAGTACTTC.

Points on this clonotype: This is likely a read error, given that the CDR3 carries no conserved phenylalanine or tryptophan at its end. The DNA is omitted, as the CDR3 cannot be located on it reliably, and the CDR3 follows TCRdb's listing. This chain links TRBV6-5 with TRBJ2-6; the table assigns TRBD1, which was not confirmed against the DNA. The CDR3 comprises 17 residues, both ends counted. Germline CDR1 is MNHEY and CDR2 is SVGAGI. The CDR3 reads CASSFGTGGSGANVLIS.

Points on this clonotype: The germline gene is not matched at one end of the junction; a read error may be the cause. This chain links TRBV6-2 or TRBV6-3 with TRBJ1-5; 10 nucleotides match TRBD1. Germline-derived CDR1 and CDR2 are MNHEY and SVGEGT. This CDR3 spans 18 amino acids. The CDR3 region is CTSNKPRTGQGSNQPQHF. The CDR3 nucleotides read TGTACCAGCAACAAACCTCGTACGGGACAGGGGTCCAATCAGCCCCAGCATTTT.

Only a few counts were recorded for this clonotype. This chain uses TRBV6-6 with TRBJ1-2; perhaps TRBD1 as D (5 bases). V was pared by 7 bases and J by 1 base, with 13 bases between. The germline V gene has CDR1 MNHNY and CDR2 SVGAGI (reference sequence). The length of the CDR3 is 14 residues. DNA for the CDR3: TGTGCCAGCACCCGGACATATCTTAACTATGGCTACACCTTC. It specifies CASTRTYLNYGYTF.